A selection of T cell receptor beta chains follows, all from one sample in a study of response to subunit inactivated influenza vaccine. TCRdb itself ran the RT-PCR reads through MiXCR, one entry per CDR3 protein. Of 700,000 to 900,000 distinct CDR3 sequences in the sample, 21% were seen once. The sequences come from PBMCs from blood, collected about 5 days after vaccination. The receptors originated from a man in his fifties who received an inactivated influenza vaccine. CDR3s include the opening cysteine and the closing phenylalanine or tryptophan. D genes are given only for firm matches. Not every row has a clone size; where given, it reads once, few, many or a size class.

>NA|NA|TRBV20-1|TRBJ2-5
TGCAGTGCTGGAATAGCGAAGGGGGGGGAGACCCAGTACTTC
CSAGIAKGGETQYF
>many|TRBD1|TRBV29-1|TRBJ2-3
TGCAGCGTATTACAGGGGGCAGGTGATACGCAGTATTTT
CSVLQGAGDTQYF
>NA|NA|TRBV7-2|TRBJ2-1
TGTGCCAGCAGCTCCTCGGATGAGCAGTTCTTC
CASSSSDEQFF
>NA|TRBD2|TRBV20-1|TRBJ2-1
TGCAGTGCTAGAGATGGCGGGGGGGCTAAGGAGGAGCAGTTCTTC
CSARDGGGAKEEQFF
>NA|TRBD1|TRBV20-1|TRBJ1-1
TGCAGTGCTAGGTCGGGACAGGGGATAAACACTGAAGCTTTCTTT
CSARSGQGINTEAFF
>NA|NA|TRBV25-1|TRBJ1-2
TGTGCCAGCAGTGAGGAGGGCTTCCATTATGGCTACACCTTC
CASSEEGFHYGYTF
>NA|NA|TRBV11-2|TRBJ1-2
TGTGCCAGCAGCTTCGCCCCACGGACAGCCTACTATGGCTACACCTTC
CASSFAPRTAYYGYTF
>NA|NA|TRBV12-3/TRBV12-4|TRBJ2-7
TGTGCCAGCAGTTTAGGGCGGGTTGATAGCGGGCAGTACTTC
CASSLGRVDSGQYF
>NA|NA|TRBV12-3/TRBV12-4|TRBJ2-3
TGTGCCAGCAGTCAGACTAGACTCACAGATACGCAGTATTTT
CASSQTRLTDTQYF
>NA|NA|TRBV18|TRBJ1-1
TGTGCCAGCTCACCATCGGGGGGTCCTAACACTGAAGCTTTCTTT
CASSPSGGPNTEAFF
>NA|TRBD2|TRBV9|TRBJ2-1
TGTGCCAGCAGTAGGAGGATCGGGAGGCACAATGAGCAGTTCTTC
CASSRRIGRHNEQFF
>few|NA|TRBV12-3/TRBV12-4|TRBJ1-2
TGTGCCAGCAGTTATAACAGCCTTAACTATGGCTACACCTTC
CASSYNSLNYGYTF
>once|TRBD2|TRBV4-3|TRBJ2-5
TGCGCCAGCAGCTTAGGTGAAGTGTGGCGGGGGTATAGCCAAGAGACCCAGTACTTC
CASSLGEVWRGYSQETQYF
>NA|NA|TRBV12-3/TRBV12-4|TRBJ2-6
TGTGCCAGCAGTTTAGGGGGTGGCGGGGCCAACGTCCTGACTTTC
CASSLGGGGANVLTF
>NA|NA|TRBV5-1|TRBJ2-2
TGCGCCAGCAGCTTCGAGCGCCCGAACACCGGGGAGCTGTTTTTT
CASSFERPNTGELFF
>NA|NA|TRBV6-5|TRBJ2-6
TGTGCCAGCAGTTACGAGGTGGACTCTGGGGCCAACGTCCTGACTTTC
CASSYEVDSGANVLTF
>NA|NA|TRBV4-3|TRBJ2-7
TGCGCCAGCAGCCAAGATCCCGAGAGCTCCTACGAGCAGTACTTC
CASSQDPESSYEQYF
>few|NA|TRBV20-1|TRBJ1-1
TGCAGTGCTAGAAGGTCAGGGAACACTGAAGCTTTCTTT
CSARRSGNTEAFF
>NA|NA|TRBV5-4|TRBJ2-5
TGTGCCAGCAACGTTCGTGGGTACCAAGAGACCCAGTACTTC
CASNVRGYQETQYF
>NA|NA|TRBV4-3|TRBJ1-2
TGCGCCAGCAGCCAAGTTACTTCTAACTATGGCTACACCTTC
CASSQVTSNYGYTF
>few|TRBD1|TRBV9|TRBJ2-5
TGTGCCAGCAGCACCGCGGGACAGGGAGTTGGAGAGACCCAGTACTTC
CASSTAGQGVGETQYF
>few|NA|TRBV29-1|TRBJ1-1
TGCAGCGTAAGGGGGGCGGGGACTGAAGCTTTCTTT
CSVRGAGTEAFF
>few|NA|TRBV15|TRBJ2-6
TGTGCCACCAGCAGAGATGTAGGCTCTGGGGCCAACGTCCTGACTTTC
CATSRDVGSGANVLTF
>NA|NA|TRBV7-9|TRBJ2-3
TGTGCCAGCAGCTTAGTTGGTGGCGCGGGGGATACGCAGTATTTT
CASSLVGGAGDTQYF
>few|NA|TRBV12-5|TRBJ2-7
TGTGCTAGTGGTTTGGTCCGATACGAGCAGTACTTC
CASGLVRYEQYF
>NA|NA|TRBV20-1|TRBJ2-5
TGCAGTGCTAGAATCCCACCCTTTCAAGAGACCCAGTACTTC
CSARIPPFQETQYF
>few|TRBD2|TRBV20-1|TRBJ2-7
TGCAGTGCTAGGAGTAGCGGGGTGGATTACGAGCAGTACTTC
CSARSSGVDYEQYF
>NA|NA|TRBV7-4|TRBJ1-1
TGTGCCAGCAGCTCCTTACACCCGACAGGTGAGAACACTGAAGCTTTCTTT
CASSSLHPTGENTEAFF
>many|NA|TRBV7-2|TRBJ2-7
TGTGCCAGCAGCCGGGGGTCGGACGTAGGCCTTACCTACGAGCAGTACTTC
CASSRGSDVGLTYEQYF
>NA|NA|TRBV20-1|TRBJ1-1
TGCTGTGCTAGAGATTGGTCGGGGGGTAAAACTGAAGCTTTCTTT
CCARDWSGGKTEAFF
>NA|NA|TRBV9|TRBJ1-2
TGTGCCAGCAGCTTGATGACGGTCGCGGCTGGCTACACCTTC
CASSLMTVAAGYTF
>many|NA|TRBV5-5|TRBJ1-1
TGTGCCAGCAGCTTGGAATCATCGGACAGAGCTTTCTTT
CASSLESSDRAFF
>few|NA|TRBV10-3|TRBJ2-3
TGTGCCATCAGGGGACTTAGCACAGATACGCAGTATTTT
CAIRGLSTDTQYF
>NA|TRBD1|TRBV7-9|TRBJ2-3
TGTGCCAGGAGGCAGGACAGGGGCCCTCAGTATTTT
CARRQDRGPQYF
>NA|NA|TRBV7-2|TRBJ2-7
TGTGCCAGCGGACAGCTAGCGGACAGAGCCTACGAGCAGTACTTC
CASGQLADRAYEQYF
>NA|NA|TRBV24-1|TRBJ2-3
TGTGCCACCAGTGAAGGGGGGGCCTTAGATACGCAGTATTTT
CATSEGGALDTQYF
>NA|NA|TRBV6-2/TRBV6-3|TRBJ2-1
TGTGCCAGCAGTTCGACGGCACTAGTGTCCAATGAGCAGTTCTTC
CASSSTALVSNEQFF
>few|TRBD2|TRBV7-2|TRBJ2-7
TGTGCCAGCAGCTCCATTCTAGCGGGAGGGCCTTACGAGCAGTACTTC
CASSSILAGGPYEQYF
>NA|TRBD1|TRBV4-2|TRBJ1-6
TGTGCCAGCAGCCAAGGGGACAGCCTTAATTCACCCCTCCACTTT
CASSQGDSLNSPLHF
>many|TRBD2|TRBV7-6|TRBJ2-1
TGTGCCAGCAGCCCCACCGGGAGGTCCTACAATGAGCAGTTCTTC
CASSPTGRSYNEQFF